A single sample is the source of the 23 T cell receptor beta chains below, sequenced in a study of shared clonotypes between healthy human individuals (dated by TCRdb to 2018 to 2020). Receptors were amplified or captured by the immunoSEQ multiplex PCR assay. Not all clones reach the TCRdb copy of this immuneACCESS table, which keeps in-frame sequences only. Checked studies attribute under half of the gap to unresolved V genes and leave the rest unexplained. The sample table shows 450,000 to 500,000 clones, and more than 65% are seen once. 10% to 15% of the sample belongs to the ten largest clones. The sequencing input was PBMCs. These receptors were obtained from a woman aged 40 to 49 in good health. Some clones in this sample may be carry-over from other donors' samples.

Comments on this clone: This sample also contains other DNA sequences that code for the same CDR3. V and J are TRBV2 and TRBJ2-2, with TRBD2 matching over 7 bases. With 8 bases clipped from V and 4 bases from J, the junction kept 13 bases outside the gene matches. This CDR3 is 16 amino acids long. Germline V gives CDR1 SNHLY, CDR2 FYNNEI. CDR3 amino acids: CASSGAGVGLTGELFF. The CDR3 DNA reads as TGTGCCAGCTCCGGGGCGGGGGTCGGTCTCACCGGGGAGCTGTTTTTT.

DNA of the CDR3: TGTGCCAGCAGCGTAGCTGGGACAAACATTCAGTACTTC. It yields the protein CASSVAGTNIQYF. The rearrangement links TRBV9 to TRBJ2-4; D tentatively reads TRBD1 or TRBD2 (5 bases each). CDR1 is SGDLS, CDR2 YYNGEE, per germline. Trimming left V 0 bases short and J 6 bases short, with 7 bases between. The CDR3 has 13 residues. Supplemented by reference TRBV9 and TRBJ2-4, the full variable domain reads DSGVTQTPKHLITATGQRVTLRCSPRSGDLSVYWYQQSLDQGLQFLIQYYNGEERAKGNILERFSAQQFPDLHSELNLSSLELGDSALYFCASSVAGTNIQYFGAGTRLSVL.

This clone appeared a single time. DNA of the CDR3: TGCGCCAGCAGCTTTCAATCAGGGGTCTATGGCTACACCTTC. Its translation: CASSFQSGVYGYTF. The chain combines TRBV5-1 with TRBJ1-2; D is possibly TRBD1 (6 bases). The CDR3 sequence is 14 residues long. The V and J ends lost 2 bases and 4 bases respectively, with 12 bases between them. Germline CDR1 SGHRS, CDR2 YFSETQ.

The CDR3 DNA reads as TGTGCCAGCAGTGTGTTGGGGGTTGAGACCCAGTACTTC. Translated: CASSVLGVETQYF. The V call is TRBV2, the J call TRBJ2-5; D may be TRBD1 or TRBD2 (5 bases each). V was cut by 4 bases and J by 5 bases, with 11 bases left in between. Germline V CDR1 and CDR2: SNHLY, FYNNEI. The CDR3 totals 13 residues.

Regarding this clone: This likely traces to a read error, being one base from a far larger clone. This sample also contains other DNA sequences that code for the same CDR3. The rearrangement uses TRBV4-1 and TRBJ1-2; D not certain. This CDR3 has 16 residues. With 4 bases removed from V and 8 bases from J, the gap between germline ends came to 23 bases. Germline V gene data show CDR1 as MGHRA and CDR2 as YSYEKL. For the CDR3, the DNA is TGCGCCAGCAGCCGCTCCGAGTGGGCCCCGCAGGACGGCTACACCTTC. Translating it yields CASSRSEWAPQDGYTF.

Notes on this clone: This likely reflects a read error, since a far larger clone is one base away. V usage is TRBV29-1 and J usage is TRBJ1-1, with a tentative D call TRBD1 (5 bases). Trimming took 7 bases from V and 7 from J, leaving 16 bases between them. CDR1 and CDR2 (germline): SQVTM, ANQGSEA. This CDR3 contains 12 residues. This CDR3 is CSGARGASEAFF. The CDR3 bases are TGCAGCGGGGCGAGAGGGGCCAGTGAAGCTTTCTTT.

V usage is TRBV9 and J usage is TRBJ1-1; 8 bases align to TRBD1. Trimming removed 4 bases from V and 5 bases from J; junction bases left unmatched: 7. CDR1 and CDR2 from the germline V gene are SGDLS and YYNGEE. The CDR3 has 14 residues. CDR3 protein: CASSPTGGGTEAFF. The CDR3 DNA follows: TGTGCCAGCAGCCCTACAGGGGGAGGAACTGAAGCTTTCTTT.

A word on this clone: A single base is all that separates this from a far larger clone, so a read error is likely. CDR3 sequence: CASSIWAGTEAFF. The CDR3 region has the DNA TGCGCCAGCAGTATATGGGCCGGCACTGAAGCTTTCTTT. The rearrangement links TRBV5-1 to TRBJ1-1, with unresolved D. The CDR3 extends over 13 amino acids. From germline, CDR1 is SGHRS and CDR2 YFSETQ. Trimming removed 5 bases from V and 4 bases from J, with 12 bases in between.

The rearrangement links TRBV30 to TRBJ2-5, with 13 positions matching TRBD2. V was clipped by 3 bases and J by 1 base; unmatched bases: 8. The CDR3 totals 17 residues. Germline CDR1 and CDR2: GTSNPN and SVGIG (reference sequence). The CDR3 DNA reads as TGTGCCTGGAGAGTAGAATGGACTAGCGGGGGCCAAGAGACCCAGTACTTC. It yields the protein CAWRVEWTSGGQETQYF.

This clone appeared a few times. V and J are TRBV7-6 and TRBJ1-1, with D possibly TRBD1 on 6 matching bases. The length of the CDR3 is 16 residues. Looked up from germline, CDR1 is SGHVS and CDR2 is FNYEAQ. With 4 bases removed from V and 6 bases from J, the gap between germline ends came to 21 bases. CDR3 amino acids: CASSSATTGFGSEAFF. For the CDR3, the DNA is TGTGCCAGCAGCTCCGCAACTACAGGGTTTGGCTCTGAAGCTTTCTTT.

V usage is TRBV6-6 and J usage is TRBJ2-7, with TRBD1 as a possible D gene (6 bases). Germline CDR1 MNHNY, CDR2 SVGAGI (reference sequence). The length of the CDR3 is 14 residues. The V end lost 2 bases, the J end lost 5 bases, and 13 bases lay between the germline ends. As DNA, the CDR3 is TGTGCCAGCAGTTACAGAGGGGGAATCAACGAGCAGTACTTC. The encoded protein is CASSYRGGINEQYF.

This clone showed up just once. In DNA form, the CDR3 reads TGTGCCAGTAGTATAGGGACAGTCAAAGGCAACTCTGGGGCCAACGTCCTGACTTTC. Protein sequence: CASSIGTVKGNSGANVLTF. The chain carries TRBV19 and TRBJ2-6; perhaps TRBD1 as D (6 bases). The length of the CDR3 is 19 residues. Germline V gene data show CDR1 as LNHDA and CDR2 as SQIVND (reference sequence). With 1 base removed from V and 0 bases from J, the gap between germline ends came to 16 bases.

This chain joins TRBV18 and TRBJ2-2; the D is unclear. Per the germline V gene, CDR1 is KGHSH and CDR2 is LQKENI. CDR3 length equals 15 residues. The germline V and J ends were trimmed by 3 bases and 8 bases, with 16 bases remaining between them. The CDR3 here is CASSPPQSPEGELFF. DNA for the CDR3: TGTGCCAGCTCACCGCCCCAGTCTCCGGAGGGGGAGCTGTTTTTT.

The chain has TRBV14 and TRBJ2-1; either TRBD1 or TRBD2 may fit D (5 bases each). The V end lost 1 base, the J end lost 3 bases, and 13 bases lay between the germline ends. CDR3 length: 16 residues. Germline CDR1 is SGHDN and CDR2 is FVKESK. CDR3 coding DNA: TGTGCCAGCAGCCAAGTTCCGGCTGGGGGCTACAATGAGCAGTTCTTC. Its translation: CASSQVPAGGYNEQFF.

Remarks on this clone: A far larger clone is just one base off, so this is likely a read error. The genes are TRBV11-1 and TRBJ1-2; no firm D call. The CDR3 length is 12 residues. V lost 0 bases and J 4 bases, leaving 3 bases between the germline ends. The V gene's germline CDR1 is SGHAT and CDR2 FQDESV (reference sequence). The CDR3 protein is CASSLAGYGYTF. CDR3 coding DNA: TGTGCCAGCAGCTTAGCAGGCTATGGCTACACCTTC.

As regards this clone: A read error is likely here: a far larger clone is one base away. This chain joins TRBV4-3 and TRBJ2-3, with D uncertain. The V end was cut by 0 bases, the J end by 1 base, with 8 bases between. This CDR3 region has 15 residues. Germline values: CDR1 LGHNA, CDR2 YSLEER. The CDR3 coding sequence is TGCGCCAGCAGCCAAGAGGCCACTCGCACAGATACGCAGTATTTT. Protein product: CASSQEATRTDTQYF.

Worth noting for this clone: This is likely an artifact of a read error, given a far larger clone one base away. This sample includes further DNA sequences coding for the same CDR3. The chain employs TRBV2 and TRBJ2-5; no clear D gene. The length of the CDR3 is 13 residues. Germline loops: CDR1 SNHLY, CDR2 FYNNEI. Trimming stripped 4 bases from V and 2 bases from J, with 8 bases between. The CDR3 loop reads CASSVNRQETQYF. The CDR3 DNA reads TGTGCCAGCAGTGTAAACAGACAAGAGACCCAGTACTTC.

The rearrangement links TRBV18 to TRBJ2-1; TRBD2 matches at 9 bases. The CDR3 is 15 amino acids. Germline loops: CDR1 KGHSH, CDR2 LQKENI. The trim removed 2 bases at V and 5 bases at J, leaving 4 bases unmatched. CDR3 coding DNA: TGTGCCAGCTCACCAGGACTAGCGCAGAACAATGAGCAGTTCTTC. Its protein product is CASSPGLAQNNEQFF.

This rearrangement joins TRBV18 to TRBJ2-1; a weak D match, TRBD2 (6 bases). Per germline, CDR1 KGHSH and CDR2 LQKENI. V was clipped by 2 bases and J by 5 bases, with 13 bases between them. This CDR3 comprises 15 residues. The CDR3 DNA is TGTGCCAGCTCACCATACCCGGGACTCAACAATGAGCAGTTCTTC. Its protein product is CASSPYPGLNNEQFF.

The chain combines TRBV14 with TRBJ2-7; D remains ambiguous. Trimming pared 1 base from V and 10 bases from J, leaving 8 bases between. Germline-derived CDR1 and CDR2 are SGHDN and FVKESK. The CDR3 runs 11 residues. In DNA, the CDR3 is TGTGCCAGCAGCCAAGGTGGCATACAGTACTTC. It codes for CASSQGGIQYF.

V gene TRBV19 combines with J gene TRBJ1-1; no definite D call. In germline, CDR1 is LNHDA, CDR2 SQIVND (reference sequence). Trimming left V 4 bases short and J 4 bases short, with 10 bases between. The CDR3 extends over 13 amino acids. CDR3 loop: CASSRNRGTEAFF. The CDR3 coding sequence is TGTGCCAGTAGTAGAAACCGTGGCACTGAAGCTTTCTTT.

The rearrangement joins TRBV9 to TRBJ1-2; 8 bases agree with TRBD1. CDR1 is SGDLS, CDR2 YYNGEE, per germline. The CDR3 totals 17 residues. J gave up 4 bases and V 3 bases, and 14 bases lay outside the gene matches. The CDR3 reads CASSGPRGPDRGYGYTF. The CDR3 nucleotides are TGTGCCAGCAGCGGACCGCGGGGGCCTGACAGGGGCTATGGCTACACCTTC.

For this clone: This probably arose from a read error, given a far larger clone one base away. The chain carries TRBV21-1 and TRBJ2-5; TRBD2 is the table's D call, not checked against the DNA. TRBV21-1 is deemed a pseudogene. The CDR3 is made up of 12 amino acids. CDR3 loop: CASKAAQDTQYF. The CDR3 DNA follows: TGTGCCAGCAAAGCGGCCCAAGATACCCAGTACTTC.